What follows are 10 T cell receptor beta chains derived from one specimen sequenced in a study of T-cell memory formation after mild COVID-19. TCRdb re-analysed the 5' RACE reads in MiXCR, keeping a single row per CDR3 protein. The data show some 350,000 distinct CDR3 sequences, less than 20% seen once. Specimen: PBMCs or a T cell subset sorted from them (not recorded which). These receptors originate from a man in his late teens or twenties who had mild COVID-19 (a few samples of this study predate the infection). Cell type and time point are not known.

This clonotype was seen repeatedly, ten times or more. The chain is built from TRBV4-1 and TRBJ2-1; maybe TRBD1 (5 bases). Germline values: CDR1 MGHRA, CDR2 YSYEKL. CDR3 length equals 15 residues. Trimming pared 3 bases from V and 5 bases from J, leaving 14 bases between. Here the CDR3 DNA reads TGCGCCAGCAGCCACCCCTTAATCAGGGACAATGAGCAGTTCTTC. Protein: CASSHPLIRDNEQFF.

This clonotype was picked up many times. The genes are TRBV29-1 and TRBJ2-5; TRBD1 agrees at 8 bases. J lost 9 bases, V lost 4 bases, and 13 bases had no gene match. The CDR3 totals 14 residues. Germline CDR1 reads SQVTM; CDR2 reads ANQGSEA. CDR3 sequence reads: CSVGPTGGTVAQYF. CDR3 DNA: TGCAGCGTTGGCCCCACAGGGGGGACGGTGGCCCAGTACTTC.

The V and J genes are TRBV5-1 and TRBJ2-3, with TRBD2 identical over 7 bases. CDR1 SGHRS and CDR2 YFSETQ come from the germline V gene. Unmatched junction bases numbered 9, after V lost 2 bases and J lost 0 bases. The CDR3 is 17 amino acids. The CDR3 sequence is CASSLTAGSLSTDTQYF. In nucleotides, the CDR3 is TGCGCCAGCAGCTTAACAGCGGGGAGTCTTAGCACAGATACGCAGTATTTT.

In this sample, this clonotype turned up a few times. The rearrangement links TRBV5-1 to TRBJ2-5, with D possibly being TRBD1 (5 bases). Germline V lookup: CDR1 SGHRS, CDR2 YFSETQ. The CDR3 has 14 residues. Trimming took off 4 bases at V and 4 bases at J, with 14 bases between the two ends. CDR3: CASSRSPGPETQYF. The CDR3, as DNA: TGCGCCAGCAGCCGATCGCCAGGGCCAGAGACCCAGTACTTC.

The chain links TRBV12-3 or TRBV12-4 to TRBJ2-5; D gene ambiguous. V lost 3 bases and J 1 base, leaving 6 bases between the germline ends. The CDR3 is 13 residues long. CDR3 sequence: CASSFTVQETQYF. The CDR3 DNA reads TGTGCCAGCAGTTTCACGGTCCAAGAGACCCAGTACTTC.

This chain uses TRBV5-1 with TRBJ2-3, with 7 bases aligning to TRBD2. Germline CDR1 is SGHRS and CDR2 is YFSETQ. The CDR3 loop spans 15 amino acids. The junction had 5 bases not matched to a gene; V was cut back by 4 bases and J by 0 bases. The DNA for the CDR3 is TGCGCCAGCAGCCCGGAGCGGGGTAGCACAGATACGCAGTATTTT. Its protein is CASSPERGSTDTQYF.

This clonotype turned up a few times. This chain joins TRBV4-2 and TRBJ2-2; 10 bases fit TRBD2. V lost 8 bases and J lost 7; bases outside the gene matches: 16. The CDR3 has 17 residues. The germline V gene has CDR1 LGHNA and CDR2 YNFKEQ. CDR3 loop: CASLASGGAESIGELFF. The CDR3 bases are TGTGCCAGCCTAGCGAGCGGGGGGGCCGAGTCGATCGGGGAGCTGTTTTTT.

The chain recombines TRBV5-1 with TRBJ1-2, with D unresolved. V lost 2 bases and J 2 bases, leaving 10 bases between the germline ends. Looked up from germline, CDR1 is SGHRS and CDR2 is YFSETQ. The CDR3 is 14 residues long. CDR3 nucleotide sequence: TGCGCCAGCAGCTTAAGTGGGAGAAACTATGGCTACACCTTC. It specifies CASSLSGRNYGYTF.

This clonotype was recorded at least ten times. The chain links TRBV20-1 to TRBJ2-7; 9 bases are shared with TRBD2. V trimming: 0 bases; J trimming: 6 bases; junction bases outside the gene matches: 9. CDR1 is DFQATT, CDR2 SNEGSKA, per germline (reference sequence). The CDR3 is 15 amino acids. The CDR3 coding sequence is TGCAGTGCTAGAGATCGAGGCGGGGGGGTTCGCGAGCAGTACGTC. Translated: CSARDRGGGVREQYV.

The chain recombines TRBV27 with TRBJ2-7, with D perhaps TRBD1 (6 bases). The length of the CDR3 is 13 residues. Germline loops: CDR1 MNHEY, CDR2 SMNVEV (reference sequence). Trimming removed 5 bases from V and 0 bases from J, with 8 bases in between. This CDR3 is CASSQGLSYEQYV. As DNA, the CDR3 is TGTGCCAGCAGTCAGGGGCTCTCCTACGAGCAGTACGTC.